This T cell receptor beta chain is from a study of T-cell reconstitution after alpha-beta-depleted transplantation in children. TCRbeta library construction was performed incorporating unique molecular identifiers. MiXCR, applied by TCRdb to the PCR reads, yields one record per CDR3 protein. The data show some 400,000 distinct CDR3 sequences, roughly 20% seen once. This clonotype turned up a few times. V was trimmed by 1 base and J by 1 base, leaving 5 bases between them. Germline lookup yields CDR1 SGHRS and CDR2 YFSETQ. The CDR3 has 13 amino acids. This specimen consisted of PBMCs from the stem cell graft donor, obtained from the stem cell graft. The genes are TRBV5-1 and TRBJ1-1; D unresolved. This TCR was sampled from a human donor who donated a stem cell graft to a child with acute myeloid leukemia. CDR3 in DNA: TGCGCCAGCAGCTTGACGTCGAACACTGAAGCTTTCTTT. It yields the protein CASSLTSNTEAFF.